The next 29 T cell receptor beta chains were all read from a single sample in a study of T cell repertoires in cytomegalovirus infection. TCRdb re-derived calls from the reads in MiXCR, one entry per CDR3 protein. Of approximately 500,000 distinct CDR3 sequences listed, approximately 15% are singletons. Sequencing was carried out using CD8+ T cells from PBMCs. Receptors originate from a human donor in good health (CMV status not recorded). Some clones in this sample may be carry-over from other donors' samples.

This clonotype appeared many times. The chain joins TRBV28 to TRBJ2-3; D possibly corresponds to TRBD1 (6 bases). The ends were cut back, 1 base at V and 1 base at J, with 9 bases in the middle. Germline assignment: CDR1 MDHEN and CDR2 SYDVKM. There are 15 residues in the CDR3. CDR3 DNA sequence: TGTGCCAGCAGTTTATCAGGGGTTGGCACAGATACGCAGTATTTT. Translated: CASSLSGVGTDTQYF.

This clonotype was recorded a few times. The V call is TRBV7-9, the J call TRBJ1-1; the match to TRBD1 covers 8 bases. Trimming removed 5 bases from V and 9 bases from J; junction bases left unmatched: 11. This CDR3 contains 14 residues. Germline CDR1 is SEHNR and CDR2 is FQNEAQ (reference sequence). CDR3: CASSGERTGRKAFF. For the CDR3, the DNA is TGTGCCAGCAGCGGAGAACGGACAGGGAGAAAAGCTTTCTTT.

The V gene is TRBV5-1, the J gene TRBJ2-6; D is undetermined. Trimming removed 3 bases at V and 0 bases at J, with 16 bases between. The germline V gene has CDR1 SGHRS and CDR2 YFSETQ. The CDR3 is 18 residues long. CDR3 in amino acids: CASSSPADLSSGANVLTF. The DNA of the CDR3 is TGCGCCAGCAGCTCGCCCGCCGACTTGAGCTCTGGGGCCAACGTCCTGACTTTC. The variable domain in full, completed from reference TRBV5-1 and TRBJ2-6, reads KAGVTQTPRYLIKTRGQQVTLSCSPISGHRSVSWYQQTPGQGLQFLFEYFSETQRNKGNFPGRFSGRQFSNSRSEMNVSTLELGDSALYLCASSSPADLSSGANVLTFGAGSRLTVL.

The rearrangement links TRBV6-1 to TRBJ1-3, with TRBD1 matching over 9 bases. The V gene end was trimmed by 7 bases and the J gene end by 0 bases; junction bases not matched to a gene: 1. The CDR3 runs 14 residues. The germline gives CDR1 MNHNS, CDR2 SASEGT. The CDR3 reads CASKDRGSGNTIYF. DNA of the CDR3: TGTGCCAGCAAGGACAGGGGCTCTGGAAACACCATATATTTT.

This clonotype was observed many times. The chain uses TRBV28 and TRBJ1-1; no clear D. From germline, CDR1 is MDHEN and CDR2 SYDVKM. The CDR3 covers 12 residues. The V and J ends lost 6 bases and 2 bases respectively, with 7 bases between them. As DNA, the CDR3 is TGTGCCAGCAGACCCGACAACACTGAAGCTTTCTTT. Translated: CASRPDNTEAFF.

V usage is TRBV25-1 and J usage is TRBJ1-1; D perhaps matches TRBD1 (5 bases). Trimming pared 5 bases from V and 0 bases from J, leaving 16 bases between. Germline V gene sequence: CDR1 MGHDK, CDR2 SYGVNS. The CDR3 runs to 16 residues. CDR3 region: CASSPLFQGMNTEAFF. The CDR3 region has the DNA TGTGCCAGCAGTCCCCTTTTTCAGGGTATGAACACTGAAGCTTTCTTT.

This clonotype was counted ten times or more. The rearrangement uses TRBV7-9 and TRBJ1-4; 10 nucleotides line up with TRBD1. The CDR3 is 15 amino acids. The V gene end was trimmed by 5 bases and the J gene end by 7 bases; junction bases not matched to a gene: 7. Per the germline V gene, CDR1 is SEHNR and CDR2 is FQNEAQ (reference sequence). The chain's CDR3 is CASSGRDRGGEKLFF. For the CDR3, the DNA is TGTGCCAGCAGCGGACGGGACAGGGGTGGTGAAAAACTGTTTTTT.

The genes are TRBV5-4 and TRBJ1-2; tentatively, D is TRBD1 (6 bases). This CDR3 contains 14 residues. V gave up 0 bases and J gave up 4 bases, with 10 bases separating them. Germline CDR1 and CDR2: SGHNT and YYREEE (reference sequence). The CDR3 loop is CASSLATGTYGYTF. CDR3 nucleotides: TGTGCCAGCAGCTTGGCCACAGGGACCTATGGCTACACCTTC.

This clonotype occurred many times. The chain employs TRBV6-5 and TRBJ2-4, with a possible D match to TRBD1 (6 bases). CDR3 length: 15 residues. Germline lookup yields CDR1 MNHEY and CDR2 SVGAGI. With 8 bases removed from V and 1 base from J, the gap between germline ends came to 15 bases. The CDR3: CASPSGQLAKNIQYF. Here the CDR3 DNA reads TGTGCCAGCCCATCAGGACAGTTGGCCAAAAACATTCAGTACTTC.

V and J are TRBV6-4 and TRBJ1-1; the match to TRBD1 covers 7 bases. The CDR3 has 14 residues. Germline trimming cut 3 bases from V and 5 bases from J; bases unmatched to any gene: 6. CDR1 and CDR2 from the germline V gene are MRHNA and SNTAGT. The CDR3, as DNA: TGTGCCAGCAGTGAGACAGGGTTTGGGACTGAAGCTTTCTTT. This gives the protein CASSETGFGTEAFF.

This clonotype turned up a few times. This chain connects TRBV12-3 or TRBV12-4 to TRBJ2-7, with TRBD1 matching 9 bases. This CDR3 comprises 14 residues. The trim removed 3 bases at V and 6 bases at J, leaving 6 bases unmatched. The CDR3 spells CASSFGTGTFEQYF. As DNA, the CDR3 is TGTGCCAGCAGTTTCGGGACAGGGACCTTCGAGCAGTACTTC.

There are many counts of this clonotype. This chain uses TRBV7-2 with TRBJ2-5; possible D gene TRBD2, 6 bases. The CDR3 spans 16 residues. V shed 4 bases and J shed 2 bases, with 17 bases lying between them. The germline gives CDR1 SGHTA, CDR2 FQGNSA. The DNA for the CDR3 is TGTGCCAGCAGCTCAGGAGAAGGCGGGGTACAAGAGACCCAGTACTTC. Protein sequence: CASSSGEGGVQETQYF.

In nucleotides, the CDR3 is TGTGCCAGCAGAAAAGAGGGCCTAGCGGGCGACAAAGCCCACAATGAGCAGTTCTTC. It yields the protein CASRKEGLAGDKAHNEQFF. This chain links TRBV27 with TRBJ2-1; 8 bases are a match to TRBD2. Unmatched junction bases numbered 21, after V lost 6 bases and J lost 5 bases. CDR3 length: 19 amino acids. Germline CDR1 and CDR2: MNHEY and SMNVEV (reference sequence).

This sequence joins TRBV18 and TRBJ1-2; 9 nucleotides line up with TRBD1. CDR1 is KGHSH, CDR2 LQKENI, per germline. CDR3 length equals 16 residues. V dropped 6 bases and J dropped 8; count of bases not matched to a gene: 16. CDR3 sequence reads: CASSDPGQGGSRGYTF. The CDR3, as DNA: TGTGCCAGCTCCGATCCGGGACAGGGAGGTTCGAGGGGCTACACCTTC.

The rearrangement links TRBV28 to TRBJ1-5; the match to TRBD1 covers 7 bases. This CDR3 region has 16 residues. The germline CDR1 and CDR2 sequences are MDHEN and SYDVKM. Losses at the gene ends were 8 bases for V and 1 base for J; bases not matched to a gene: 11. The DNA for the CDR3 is TGTGCCAGCTTCGGCTTAGGGGGCGCGAGCAATCAGCCCCAGCATTTT. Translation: CASFGLGGASNQPQHF.

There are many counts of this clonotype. The CDR3 DNA reads as TGTGCCAGCAGCTTAGGGGTAGGAACCTACGAGCAGTACTTC. Its protein product is CASSLGVGTYEQYF. The V gene is TRBV5-5, the J gene TRBJ2-7; D may be TRBD1 (5 bases). This CDR3 has 14 residues. Trimming left V 2 bases short and J 2 bases short, with 11 bases between. In germline, CDR1 is SGHKS, CDR2 YYEKEE (reference sequence).

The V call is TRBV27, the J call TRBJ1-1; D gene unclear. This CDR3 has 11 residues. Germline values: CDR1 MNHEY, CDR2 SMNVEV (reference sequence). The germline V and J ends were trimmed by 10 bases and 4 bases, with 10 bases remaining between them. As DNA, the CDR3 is TGTGCCACTCGGGGTCTCACTGAAGCTTTCTTT. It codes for CATRGLTEAFF.

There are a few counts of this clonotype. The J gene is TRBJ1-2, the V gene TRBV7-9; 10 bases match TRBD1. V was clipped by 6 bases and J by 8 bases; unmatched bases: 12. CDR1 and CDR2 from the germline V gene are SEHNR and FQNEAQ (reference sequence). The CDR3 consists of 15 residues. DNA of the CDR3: TGTGCCAGCAGTTCCCCGGGACAGGGGATAACGGGCTACACCTTC. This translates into CASSSPGQGITGYTF.

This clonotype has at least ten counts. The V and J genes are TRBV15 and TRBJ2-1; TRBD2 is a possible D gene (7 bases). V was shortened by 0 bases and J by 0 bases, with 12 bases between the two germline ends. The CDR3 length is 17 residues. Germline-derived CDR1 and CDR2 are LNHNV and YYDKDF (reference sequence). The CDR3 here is CATSREGGGSSYNEQFF. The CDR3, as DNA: TGTGCCACCAGCAGAGAGGGAGGGGGGAGCTCCTACAATGAGCAGTTCTTC.

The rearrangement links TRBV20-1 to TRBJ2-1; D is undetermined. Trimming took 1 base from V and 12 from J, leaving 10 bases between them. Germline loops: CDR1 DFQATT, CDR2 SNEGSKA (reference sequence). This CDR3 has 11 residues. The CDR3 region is CSARGSLGQFF. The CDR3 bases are TGCAGTGCTAGAGGCAGTCTCGGGCAGTTCTTC.

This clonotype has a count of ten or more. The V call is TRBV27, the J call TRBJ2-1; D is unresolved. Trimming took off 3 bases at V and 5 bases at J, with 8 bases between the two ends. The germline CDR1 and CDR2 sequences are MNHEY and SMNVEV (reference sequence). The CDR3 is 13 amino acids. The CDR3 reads CASSLASNNEQFF. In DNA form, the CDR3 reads TGTGCCAGCAGTTTGGCCAGTAACAATGAGCAGTTCTTC.

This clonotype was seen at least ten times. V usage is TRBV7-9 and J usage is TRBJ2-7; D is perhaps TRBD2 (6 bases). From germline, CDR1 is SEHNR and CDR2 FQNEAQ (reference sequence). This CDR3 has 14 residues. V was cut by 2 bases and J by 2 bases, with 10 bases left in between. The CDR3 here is CASSLPSDAYEQYF. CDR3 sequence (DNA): TGTGCCAGCAGCTTACCTAGCGATGCCTACGAGCAGTACTTC.

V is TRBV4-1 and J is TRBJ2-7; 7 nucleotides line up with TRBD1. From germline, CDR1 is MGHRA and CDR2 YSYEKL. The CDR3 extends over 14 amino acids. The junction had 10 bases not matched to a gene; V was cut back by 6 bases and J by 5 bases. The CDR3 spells CASSDREFLDEQYF. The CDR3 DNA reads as TGCGCCAGCAGTGACAGGGAATTTTTGGACGAGCAGTACTTC.

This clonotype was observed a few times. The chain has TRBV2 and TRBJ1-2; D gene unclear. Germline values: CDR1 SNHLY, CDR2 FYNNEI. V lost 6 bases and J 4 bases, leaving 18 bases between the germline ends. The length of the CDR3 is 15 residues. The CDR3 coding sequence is TGTGCCAGCAGCGGGCCCATACGGGATTCCTATGGCTACACCTTC. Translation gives CASSGPIRDSYGYTF.

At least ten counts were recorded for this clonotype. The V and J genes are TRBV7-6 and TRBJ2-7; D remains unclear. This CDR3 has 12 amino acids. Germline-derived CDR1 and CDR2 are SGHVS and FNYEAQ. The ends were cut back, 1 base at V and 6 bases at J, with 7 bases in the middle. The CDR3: CASSLGQFEQYF. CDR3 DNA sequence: TGTGCCAGCAGCTTAGGACAATTCGAGCAGTACTTC.

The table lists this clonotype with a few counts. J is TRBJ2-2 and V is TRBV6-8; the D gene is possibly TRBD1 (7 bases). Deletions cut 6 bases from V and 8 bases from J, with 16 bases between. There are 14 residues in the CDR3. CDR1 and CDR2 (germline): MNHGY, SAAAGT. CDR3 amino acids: CASRDREVMGELFF. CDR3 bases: TGTGCCAGCAGAGACAGGGAGGTTATGGGGGAGCTGTTTTTT.

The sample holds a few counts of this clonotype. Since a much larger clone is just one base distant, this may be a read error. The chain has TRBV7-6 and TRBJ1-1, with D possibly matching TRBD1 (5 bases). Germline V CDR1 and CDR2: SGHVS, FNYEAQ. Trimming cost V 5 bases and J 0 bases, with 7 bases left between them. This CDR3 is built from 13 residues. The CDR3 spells CASSRTMNTEAFF. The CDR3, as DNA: TGTGCCAGCAGCCGGACAATGAACACTGAAGCTTTCTTT.

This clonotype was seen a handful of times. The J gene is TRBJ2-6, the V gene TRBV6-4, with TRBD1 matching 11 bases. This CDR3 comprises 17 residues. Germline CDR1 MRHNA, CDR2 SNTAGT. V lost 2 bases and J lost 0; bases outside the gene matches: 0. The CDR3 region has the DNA TGTGCCAGCAGTGACGGGACAGGGGGCTCTGGGGCCAACGTCCTGACTTTC. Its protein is CASSDGTGGSGANVLTF.

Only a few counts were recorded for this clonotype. The CDR3 loop reads CASSPKGRGDSYEQYF. DNA of the CDR3: TGTGCCAGCAGCCCCAAGGGAAGGGGGGATTCCTACGAGCAGTACTTC. The chain joins TRBV5-6 to TRBJ2-7; the D gene could be TRBD1 or TRBD2 (6 bases each). Germline CDR1 SGHDT, CDR2 YYEEEE. This CDR3 spans 16 amino acids. With 4 bases removed from V and 1 base from J, the gap between germline ends came to 18 bases.